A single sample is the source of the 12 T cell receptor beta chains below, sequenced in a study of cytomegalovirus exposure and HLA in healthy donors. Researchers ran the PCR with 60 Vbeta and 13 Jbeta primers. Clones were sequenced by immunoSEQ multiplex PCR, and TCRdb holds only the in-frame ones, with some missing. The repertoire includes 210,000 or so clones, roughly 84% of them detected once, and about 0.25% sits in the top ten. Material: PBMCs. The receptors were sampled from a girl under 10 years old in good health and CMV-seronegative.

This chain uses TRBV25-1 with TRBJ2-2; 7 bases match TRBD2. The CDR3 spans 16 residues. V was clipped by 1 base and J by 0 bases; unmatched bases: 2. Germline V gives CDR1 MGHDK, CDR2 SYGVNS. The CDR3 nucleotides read TGTGCCAGCAGTGAATGGGAGGGGACGAACACCGGGGAGCTGTTTTTT. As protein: CASSEWEGTNTGELFF.

The CDR3 loop is CASSAAIYEQYF. The CDR3 coding sequence is TGTGCCAGCAGCGCGGCGATCTACGAGCAGTACTTC. The chain couples TRBV2 to TRBJ2-7; D remains ambiguous. Germline V lookup: CDR1 SNHLY, CDR2 FYNNEI. This CDR3 spans 12 amino acids. With 6 bases removed from V and 3 bases from J, the gap between germline ends came to 9 bases.

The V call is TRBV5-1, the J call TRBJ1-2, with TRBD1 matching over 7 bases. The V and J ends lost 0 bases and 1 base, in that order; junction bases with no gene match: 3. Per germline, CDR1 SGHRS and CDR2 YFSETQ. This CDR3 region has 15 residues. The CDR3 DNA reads TGCGCCAGCAGCTTGGGACAGGGCTATAACTATGGCTACACCTTC. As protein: CASSLGQGYNYGYTF.

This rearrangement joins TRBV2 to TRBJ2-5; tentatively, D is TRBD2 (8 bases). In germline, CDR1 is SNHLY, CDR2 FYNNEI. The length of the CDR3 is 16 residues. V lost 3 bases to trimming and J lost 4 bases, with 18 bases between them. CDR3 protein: CASSDLEGAGGETQYF. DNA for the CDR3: TGTGCCAGCAGTGATCTCGAGGGGGCGGGGGGAGAGACCCAGTACTTC.

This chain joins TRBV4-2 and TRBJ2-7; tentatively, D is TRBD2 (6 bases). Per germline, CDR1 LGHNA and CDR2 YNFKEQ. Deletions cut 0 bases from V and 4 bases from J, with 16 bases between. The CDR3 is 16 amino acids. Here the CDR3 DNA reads TGTGCCAGCAGCCAAGATAGGACGGGAGAAGGATACGAGCAGTACTTC. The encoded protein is CASSQDRTGEGYEQYF.

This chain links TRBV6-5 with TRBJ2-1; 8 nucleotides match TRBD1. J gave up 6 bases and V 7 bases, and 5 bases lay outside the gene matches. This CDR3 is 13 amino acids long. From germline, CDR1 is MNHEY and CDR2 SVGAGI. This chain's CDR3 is CASTGQGFNEQFF. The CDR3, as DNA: TGTGCCAGCACAGGACAGGGTTTCAATGAGCAGTTCTTC.

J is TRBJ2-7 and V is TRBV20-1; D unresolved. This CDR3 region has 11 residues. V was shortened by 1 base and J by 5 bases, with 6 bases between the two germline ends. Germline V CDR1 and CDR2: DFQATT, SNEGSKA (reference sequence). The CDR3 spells CSARGGNEQYF. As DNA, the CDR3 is TGCAGTGCTAGAGGCGGTAACGAGCAGTACTTC.

The CDR3 DNA reads as TGTGCCAGCAGTCTCTCTAGCGGGAGGTCCTACGAGCAGTACTTC. Its translation: CASSLSSGRSYEQYF. This chain links TRBV27 with TRBJ2-7; 11 positions match TRBD2. Germline V gives CDR1 MNHEY, CDR2 SMNVEV (reference sequence). The V gene end was trimmed by 5 bases and the J gene end by 1 base; junction bases not matched to a gene: 4. This CDR3 is built from 15 residues.

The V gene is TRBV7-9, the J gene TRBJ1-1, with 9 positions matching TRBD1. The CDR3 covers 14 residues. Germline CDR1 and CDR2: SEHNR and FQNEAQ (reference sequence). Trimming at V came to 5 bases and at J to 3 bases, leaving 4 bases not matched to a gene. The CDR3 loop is CASSPWTGDTEAFF. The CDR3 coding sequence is TGTGCCAGCAGCCCTTGGACAGGGGACACTGAAGCTTTCTTT.

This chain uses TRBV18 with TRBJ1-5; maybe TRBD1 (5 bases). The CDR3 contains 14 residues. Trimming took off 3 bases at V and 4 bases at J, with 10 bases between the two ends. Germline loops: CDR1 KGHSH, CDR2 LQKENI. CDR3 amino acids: CASSPGPQNQPQHF. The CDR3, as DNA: TGTGCCAGCTCACCGGGGCCGCAAAATCAGCCCCAGCATTTT.

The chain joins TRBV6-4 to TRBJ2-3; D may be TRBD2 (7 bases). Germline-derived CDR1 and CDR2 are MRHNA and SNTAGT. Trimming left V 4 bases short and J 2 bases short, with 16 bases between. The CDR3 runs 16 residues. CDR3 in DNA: TGTGCCAGCAGTGGCGGGGGACAACGTTACACAGATACGCAGTATTTT. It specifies CASSGGGQRYTDTQYF.

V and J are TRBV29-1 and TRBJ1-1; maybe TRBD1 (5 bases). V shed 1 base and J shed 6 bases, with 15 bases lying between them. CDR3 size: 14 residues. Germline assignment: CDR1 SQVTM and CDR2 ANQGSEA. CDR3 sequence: CSVEGLGTPPEAFF. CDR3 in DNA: TGCAGCGTTGAAGGACTAGGGACGCCACCTGAAGCTTTCTTT.